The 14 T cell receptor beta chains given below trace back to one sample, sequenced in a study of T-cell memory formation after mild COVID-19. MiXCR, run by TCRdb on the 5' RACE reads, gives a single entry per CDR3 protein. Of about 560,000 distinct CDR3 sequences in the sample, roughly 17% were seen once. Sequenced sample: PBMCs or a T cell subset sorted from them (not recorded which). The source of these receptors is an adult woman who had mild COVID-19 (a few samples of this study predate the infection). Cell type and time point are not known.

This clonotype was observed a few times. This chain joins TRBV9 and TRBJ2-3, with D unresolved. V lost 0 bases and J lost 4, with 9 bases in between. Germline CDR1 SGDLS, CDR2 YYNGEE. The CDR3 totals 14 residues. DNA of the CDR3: TGTGCCAGCAGCGTAGAGGTCGATTCAGATACGCAGTATTTT. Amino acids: CASSVEVDSDTQYF.

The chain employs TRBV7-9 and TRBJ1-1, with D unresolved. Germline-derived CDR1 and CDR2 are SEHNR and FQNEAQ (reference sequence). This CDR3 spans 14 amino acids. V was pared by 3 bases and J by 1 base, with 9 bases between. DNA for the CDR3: TGTGCCAGCAGCTTGCAACAGACGAACACTGAAGCTTTCTTT. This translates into CASSLQQTNTEAFF.

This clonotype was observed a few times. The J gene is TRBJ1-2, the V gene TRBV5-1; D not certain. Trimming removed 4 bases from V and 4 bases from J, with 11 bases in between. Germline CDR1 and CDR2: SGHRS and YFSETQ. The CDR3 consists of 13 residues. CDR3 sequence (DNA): TGCGCCAGCAGCACGACGGATCTCTATGGCTACACCTTC. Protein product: CASSTTDLYGYTF.

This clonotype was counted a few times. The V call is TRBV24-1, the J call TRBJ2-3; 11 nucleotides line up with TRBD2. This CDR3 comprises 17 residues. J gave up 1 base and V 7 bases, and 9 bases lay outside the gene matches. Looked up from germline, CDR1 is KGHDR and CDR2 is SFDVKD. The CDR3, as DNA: TGTGCCACCAGGCCCCCCGGGACTAGCGGCCGCACAGATACGCAGTATTTT. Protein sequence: CATRPPGTSGRTDTQYF.

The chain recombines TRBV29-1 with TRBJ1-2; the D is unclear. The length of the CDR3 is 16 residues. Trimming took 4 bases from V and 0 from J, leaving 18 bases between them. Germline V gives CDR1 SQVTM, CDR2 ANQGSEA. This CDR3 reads CSVVGFRQGTNYGYTF. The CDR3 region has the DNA TGCAGCGTTGTTGGGTTTAGGCAAGGTACTAACTATGGCTACACCTTC.

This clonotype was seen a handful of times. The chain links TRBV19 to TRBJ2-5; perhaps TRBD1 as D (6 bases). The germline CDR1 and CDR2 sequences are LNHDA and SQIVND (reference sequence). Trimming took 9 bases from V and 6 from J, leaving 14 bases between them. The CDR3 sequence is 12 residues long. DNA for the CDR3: TGTGCCAGCGGACAACAGGGAAAGACCCAGTACTTC. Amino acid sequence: CASGQQGKTQYF.

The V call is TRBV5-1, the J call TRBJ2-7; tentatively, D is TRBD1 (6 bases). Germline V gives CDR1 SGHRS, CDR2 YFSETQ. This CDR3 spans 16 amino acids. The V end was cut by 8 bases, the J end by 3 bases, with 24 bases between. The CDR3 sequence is CASTERSDRPHYEQYF. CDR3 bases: TGCGCCAGTACCGAGCGTTCCGACAGGCCGCACTACGAGCAGTACTTC. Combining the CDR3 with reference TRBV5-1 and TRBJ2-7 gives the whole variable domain KAGVTQTPRYLIKTRGQQVTLSCSPISGHRSVSWYQQTPGQGLQFLFEYFSETQRNKGNFPGRFSGRQFSNSRSEMNVSTLELGDSALYLCASTERSDRPHYEQYFGPGTRLTVT.

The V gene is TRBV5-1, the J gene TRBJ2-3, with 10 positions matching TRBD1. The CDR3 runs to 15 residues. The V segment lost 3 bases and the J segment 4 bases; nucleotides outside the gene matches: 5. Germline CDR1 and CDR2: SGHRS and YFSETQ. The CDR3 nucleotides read TGCGCCAGCAGCTCCGGGACAGGGGAGTCAGATACGCAGTATTTT. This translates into CASSSGTGESDTQYF.

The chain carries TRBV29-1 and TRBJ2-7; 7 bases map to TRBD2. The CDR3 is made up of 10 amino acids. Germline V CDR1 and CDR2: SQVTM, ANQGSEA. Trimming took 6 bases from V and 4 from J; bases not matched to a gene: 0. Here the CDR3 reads CSVGGYEQYF. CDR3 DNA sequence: TGCAGCGTGGGAGGGTACGAGCAGTACTTC.

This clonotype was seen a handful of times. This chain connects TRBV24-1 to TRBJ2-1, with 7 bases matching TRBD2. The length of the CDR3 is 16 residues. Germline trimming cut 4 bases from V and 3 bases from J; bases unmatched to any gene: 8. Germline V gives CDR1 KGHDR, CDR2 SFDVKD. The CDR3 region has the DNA TGTGCCACCAGTGACCCCCCGGGGGGAAGCTACAATGAGCAGTTCTTC. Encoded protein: CATSDPPGGSYNEQFF.

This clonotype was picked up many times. The CDR3 is CASSVGSEQFF. The CDR3 nucleotides read TGTGCCAGCAGCGTAGGGTCTGAGCAGTTCTTC. This chain joins TRBV9 and TRBJ2-1; D is unresolved. Germline CDR1 is SGDLS and CDR2 is YYNGEE. CDR3 length equals 11 residues. The ends were cut back, 0 bases at V and 9 bases at J, with 4 bases in the middle.

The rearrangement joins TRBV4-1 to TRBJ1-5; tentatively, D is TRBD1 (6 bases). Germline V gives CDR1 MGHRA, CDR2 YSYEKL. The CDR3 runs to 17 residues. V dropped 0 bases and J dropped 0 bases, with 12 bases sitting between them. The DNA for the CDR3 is TGCGCCAGCAGCCAAGATGGGGGGCCCTATAGCAATCAGCCCCAGCATTTT. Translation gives CASSQDGGPYSNQPQHF.

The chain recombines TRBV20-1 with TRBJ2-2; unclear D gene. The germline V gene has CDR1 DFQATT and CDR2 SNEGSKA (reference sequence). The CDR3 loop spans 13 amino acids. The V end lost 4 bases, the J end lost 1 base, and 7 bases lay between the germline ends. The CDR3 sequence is CSAISENTGELFF. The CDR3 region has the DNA TGCAGTGCTATTTCAGAGAACACCGGGGAGCTGTTTTTT.

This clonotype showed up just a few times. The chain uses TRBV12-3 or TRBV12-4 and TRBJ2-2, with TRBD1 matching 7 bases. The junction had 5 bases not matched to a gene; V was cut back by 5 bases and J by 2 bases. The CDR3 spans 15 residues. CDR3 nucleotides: TGTGCCAGCAGTACGGGACAGAGCAACACCGGGGAGCTGTTTTTT. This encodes CASSTGQSNTGELFF.